This TCR beta chain came from a study of shared clonotypes between healthy human individuals. Study-wide results and limits: On the whole, naive subsets had larger estimated richness than memory subsets had.

As to this clone: The antigen remains undetermined.

Naive CD8 isolation took CD45RO-negative cells positively selected for CCR7 and excluded terminally differentiated effector memory CD45RA+ cells. Assay: immunoSEQ multiplex PCR; the TCRdb copy retains only in-frame clones and omits some. The data hold roughly 850,000 clones, with roughly 96% observed a single time. In germline, CDR1 is DFQATT, CDR2 SNEGSKA (reference sequence). The CDR3 runs to 11 residues. Trimming stripped 6 bases from V and 7 bases from J, with 11 bases between. Sample: naive CD8+ T cells sorted from blood. The TCR originated in a man aged 25 to 45 in good health. V usage is TRBV20-1 and J usage is TRBJ2-3; D perhaps matches TRBD2 (5 bases). The DNA for the CDR3 is TGCAGTGCCACTACGGGGAATACGCAGTATTTT. It is translated as CSATTGNTQYF.